This T cell receptor beta chain was identified during a study of blood T cell repertoires in COVID-19. Study context: Whether acute or convalescent, the COVID-19 samples came from the United States, Italy and Spain. Sources were T cells, B-cell-depleted T cells, or PBMCs; the material itself was cDNA or gDNA.

TCRdb keeps only in-frame clones here, not all; method: immunoSEQ multiplex PCR. The sample comprises under 250,000 clones, roughly 85% of which are singletons, and around 3.5% rests with the top ten. Looked up from germline, CDR1 is MGHRA and CDR2 is YSYEKL. V lost 1 base, J lost 4 bases, and 9 bases stayed unmatched. The CDR3 totals 16 residues. This receptor was identified in a woman under 30 with acute or convalescent COVID-19. Sequences were obtained from peripheral blood. The chain has TRBV4-1 and TRBJ2-7; 8 bases map to TRBD2. Written as DNA, the CDR3 is TGCGCCAGCAGCCAAGGGGGACTAGAGTTTGGGTACGAGCAGTACTTC. It is translated as CASSQGGLEFGYEQYF.